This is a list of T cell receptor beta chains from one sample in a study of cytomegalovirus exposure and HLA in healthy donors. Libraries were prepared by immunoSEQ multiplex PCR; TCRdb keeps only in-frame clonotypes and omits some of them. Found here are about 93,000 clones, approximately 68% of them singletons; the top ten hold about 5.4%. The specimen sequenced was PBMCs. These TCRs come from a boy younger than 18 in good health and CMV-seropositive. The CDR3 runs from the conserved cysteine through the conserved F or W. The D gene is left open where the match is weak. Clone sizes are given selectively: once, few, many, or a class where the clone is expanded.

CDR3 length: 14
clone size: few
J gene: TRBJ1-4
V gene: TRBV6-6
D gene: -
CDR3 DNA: TGTGCCAGCAGTTACTCCTGGAGGGACGAAAAACTGTTTTTT
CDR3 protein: CASSYSWRDEKLFF

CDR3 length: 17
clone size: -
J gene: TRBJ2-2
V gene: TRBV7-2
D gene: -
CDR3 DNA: TGTGCCAGCAGCCCTAGTCACGGACACTCGAACACCGGGGAGCTGTTTTTT
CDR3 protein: CASSPSHGHSNTGELFF

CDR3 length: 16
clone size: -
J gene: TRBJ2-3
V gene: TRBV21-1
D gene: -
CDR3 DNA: -
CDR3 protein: CASSLGLAGGPLWQYF

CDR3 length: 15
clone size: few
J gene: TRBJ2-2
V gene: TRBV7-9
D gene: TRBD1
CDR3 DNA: TGTGCCAGCAGCCCCACAGGGGAATGGACCGGGGAGCTGTTTTTT
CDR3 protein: CASSPTGEWTGELFF

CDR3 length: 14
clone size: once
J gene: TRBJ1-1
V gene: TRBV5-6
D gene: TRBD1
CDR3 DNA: TGTGCCAGCAGCGACGGGACAGGGAACACTGAAGCTTTCTTT
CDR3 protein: CASSDGTGNTEAFF

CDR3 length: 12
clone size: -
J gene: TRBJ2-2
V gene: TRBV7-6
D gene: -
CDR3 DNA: TGTGCCAGCAGCTTTAGTGGCGGGGAGCTGTTTTTT
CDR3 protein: CASSFSGGELFF

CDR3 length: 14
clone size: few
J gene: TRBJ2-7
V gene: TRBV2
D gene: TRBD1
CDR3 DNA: TGTGCCAGCAATAAACAGGGGATCTCCTACGAGCAGTACTTC
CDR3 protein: CASNKQGISYEQYF

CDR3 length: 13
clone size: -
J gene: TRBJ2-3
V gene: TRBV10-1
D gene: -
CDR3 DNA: TGCGCCAGCAGTGAGCAGGTCCCAGATACGCAGTATTTT
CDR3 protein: CASSEQVPDTQYF

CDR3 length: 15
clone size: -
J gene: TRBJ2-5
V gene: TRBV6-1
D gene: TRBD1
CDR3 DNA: TGTGCCAGCAGTGTTTGGGACAGGGGAGGGGAGACCCAGTACTTC
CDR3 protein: CASSVWDRGGETQYF

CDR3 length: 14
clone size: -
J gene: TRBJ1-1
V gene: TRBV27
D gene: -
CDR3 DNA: TGTGCCAGCAGTTTTCTCCAGGGGATCACTGAAGCTTTCTTT
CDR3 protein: CASSFLQGITEAFF